The rows below give T cell receptor beta chains drawn from one sample of a study of blood T cell repertoires in COVID-19. Sequenced by immunoSEQ multiplex PCR; TCRdb stores in-frame clones only, minus some. The top ten hold 7.5% of the sample, which has some 250,000 clones, more than 80% seen once. The sample consisted of peripheral blood. These receptors originate from a woman older than 75 with COVID-19, enrolled during active disease. Each CDR3 is given with its conserved first and last residue. Each record gives: clone size, D gene, V gene, J gene, CDR3 protein, CDR3 DNA. A D gene is named only where the DNA matches it firmly. Some rows have no size entry. The others give once, few or many, or a class for an expanded clone.

few	NA	TRBV12-3/TRBV12-4	TRBJ1-1	CASSSGIPTEAFF	TGTGCCAGCAGTTCCGGGATACCCACTGAAGCTTTCTTT
NA	NA	TRBV10-1	TRBJ2-7	CASFGQITTLTYEQYF	TGCGCCAGCTTTGGACAGATTACTACCCTCACCTACGAGCAGTACTTC
few	NA	TRBV7-9	TRBJ2-2	CASSLKTRPTGELFF	TGTGCCAGCAGCTTGAAGACTAGACCGACCGGGGAGCTGTTTTTT
few	NA	TRBV5-1	TRBJ1-1	CASSLGNRQEAFF	TGCGCCAGCAGCTTGGGGAACAGGCAGGAAGCTTTCTTT
once	TRBD1	TRBV5-1	TRBJ1-4	CASSASGGARPEKLFF	TGCGCCAGCAGCGCCTCAGGGGGCGCGCGGCCTGAAAAACTGTTTTTT
NA	NA	TRBV28	TRBJ2-4	CASSLSVRGGRNIQYF	TGTGCCAGCAGTTTATCGGTGAGGGGGGGAAGGAACATTCAGTACTTC
NA	NA	TRBV3-1/TRBV3-2	TRBJ1-2	CASSQEAGKIYGYTF	TGTGCCAGCAGCCAAGAGGCGGGTAAGATCTATGGCTACACCTTC
few	NA	TRBV5-1	TRBJ1-6	CASSLERQPLHF	TGCGCCAGCAGCTTGGAGAGGCAACCCCTCCACTTT
NA	TRBD1	TRBV6-5	TRBJ1-1	CASAPGQLTKEAFF	TGTGCCAGTGCTCCGGGACAGCTAACCAAAGAAGCTTTCTTT
once	NA	TRBV18	TRBJ1-3	CASSASRAGNTIYF	TGTGCCAGCTCCGCAAGTCGGGCTGGAAACACCATATATTTT
NA	NA	TRBV29-1	TRBJ1-1	CVRPSNTEAFF	TGCGTTCGTCCCTCGAACACTGAAGCTTTCTTT
NA	NA	TRBV10-1	TRBJ2-5	CASSESSGAGQETQYF	TGCGCCAGCAGTGAGTCGTCTGGGGCAGGCCAAGAGACCCAGTACTTC
NA	NA	TRBV19	TRBJ1-1	CASSIPGHLNTEAFF	TGTGCCAGTAGTATACCGGGACACCTAAACACTGAAGCTTTCTTT
NA	NA	TRBV18	TRBJ1-1	CASSQGDNTEAFF	TGTGCCAGCTCACAGGGGGATAACACTGAAGCTTTCTTT
NA	TRBD2	TRBV27	TRBJ2-5	CASSLDSSGGGQTQYF	TGTGCCAGCAGTCTCGATAGTAGCGGGGGGGGACAGACCCAGTACTTC
NA	NA	TRBV11-2	TRBJ1-1	CASSPPGEGGAFF	TGTGCCAGCAGCCCGCCAGGGGAGGGGGGAGCTTTCTTT